This T cell receptor (beta chain) stems from a study of OX40 agonist ivuxolimab in advanced cancers. Study-level information: The dose of intravenous ivuxolimab that patients received every 2 weeks ranged from 0.01 to 10 mg/kg. Eligibility admitted prior anti-PD-1, anti-PD-L1 or anti-CTLA-4 therapy; around 38% had some. Study outcomes and limitations: The study observed clonal expansion of CD4+ and CD8+ blood T cells by week 6 at 0.1 to 3.0 mg/kg.

As regards this clone: Its antigen is unknown.

Sequenced by immunoSEQ multiplex PCR; TCRdb stores in-frame clones only, minus some. The data show 48,000 or so clones, 94% seen once. The V segment lost 5 bases and the J segment 7 bases; nucleotides outside the gene matches: 12. The CDR3 loop spans 15 amino acids. Germline V CDR1 and CDR2: MDHEN, SYDVKM. The receptor was isolated from an adult with an advanced solid tumor such as melanoma, head and neck, liver or kidney cancer. V is TRBV28 and J is TRBJ2-7, with TRBD1 identical over 9 bases. Specimen: CD4+ or CD8+ T cells sorted from blood, collected in a trial of the OX40 agonist ivuxolimab. CDR3: CASSLPMTGGWEQYF. The DNA for the CDR3 is TGTGCCAGCAGTCTGCCTATGACAGGGGGTTGGGAGCAGTACTTC.